Reported below is one T cell receptor (beta chain). Its antigen is still unknown. Germline loops: CDR1 SGDLS, CDR2 YYNGEE. The CDR3 is made up of 15 amino acids. The V segment lost 0 bases and the J segment 5 bases; nucleotides outside the gene matches: 7. TCRdb's table, derived via immunoSEQ multiplex PCR, lists solely in-frame clones and lacks some. Among tens of thousands of clones listed, approximately 86% were seen once. The sample comes from a study of OX40 agonist ivuxolimab in advanced cancers. Study-wide results and limits: On average, CD8+ T cells showed a greater number of expanded clones than CD4+. Dosing at 0.1 to 3.0 mg/kg was accompanied by clonal expansion of CD4+ and CD8+ blood T cells by week 6.

The genes are TRBV9 and TRBJ1-2, with TRBD1 identical over 7 bases. The receptor was isolated from an adult with an advanced solid tumor such as melanoma, head and neck, liver or kidney cancer. Sequenced material: CD4+ or CD8+ T cells sorted from blood, taken in a trial of the OX40 agonist ivuxolimab. The CDR3 protein is CASSVATGTAYGYTF. For the CDR3, the DNA is TGTGCCAGCAGCGTAGCTACTGGGACAGCGTATGGCTACACCTTC.